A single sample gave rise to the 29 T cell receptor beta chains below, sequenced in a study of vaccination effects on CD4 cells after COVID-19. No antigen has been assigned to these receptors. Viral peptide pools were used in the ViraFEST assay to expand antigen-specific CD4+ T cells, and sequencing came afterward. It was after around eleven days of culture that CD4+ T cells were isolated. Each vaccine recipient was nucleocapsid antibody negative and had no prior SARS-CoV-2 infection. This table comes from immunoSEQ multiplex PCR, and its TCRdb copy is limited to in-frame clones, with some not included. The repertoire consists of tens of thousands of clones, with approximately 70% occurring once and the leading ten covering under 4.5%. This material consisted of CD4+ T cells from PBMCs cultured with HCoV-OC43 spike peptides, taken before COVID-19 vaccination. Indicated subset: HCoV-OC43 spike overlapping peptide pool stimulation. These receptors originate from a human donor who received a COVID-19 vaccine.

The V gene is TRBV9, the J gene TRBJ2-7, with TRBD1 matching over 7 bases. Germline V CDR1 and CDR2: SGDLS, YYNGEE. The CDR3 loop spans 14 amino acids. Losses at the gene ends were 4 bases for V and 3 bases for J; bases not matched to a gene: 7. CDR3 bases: TGTGCCAGCAGCCCACCGGGACAGATCTACGAGCAGTACGTC. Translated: CASSPPGQIYEQYV.

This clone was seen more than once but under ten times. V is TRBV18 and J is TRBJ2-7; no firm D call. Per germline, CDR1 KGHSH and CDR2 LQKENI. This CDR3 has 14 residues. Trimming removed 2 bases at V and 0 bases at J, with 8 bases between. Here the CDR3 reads CASSPGLGSYEQYV. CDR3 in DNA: TGTGCCAGCTCACCAGGTCTGGGCTCCTACGAGCAGTACGTC.

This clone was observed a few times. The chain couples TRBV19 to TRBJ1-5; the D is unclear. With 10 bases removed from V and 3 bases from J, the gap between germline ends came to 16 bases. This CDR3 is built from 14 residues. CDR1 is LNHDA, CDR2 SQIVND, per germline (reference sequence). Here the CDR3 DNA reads TGTGCCACCAAGGGTGGGCAGGACAATCAGCCCCAGCATTTT. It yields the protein CATKGGQDNQPQHF. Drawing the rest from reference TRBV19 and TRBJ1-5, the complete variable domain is DGGITQSPKYLFRKEGQNVTLSCEQNLNHDAMYWYRQDPGQGLRLIYYSQIVNDFQKGDIAEGYSVSREKKESFPLTVTSAQKNPTAFYLCATKGGQDNQPQHFGDGTRLSIL.

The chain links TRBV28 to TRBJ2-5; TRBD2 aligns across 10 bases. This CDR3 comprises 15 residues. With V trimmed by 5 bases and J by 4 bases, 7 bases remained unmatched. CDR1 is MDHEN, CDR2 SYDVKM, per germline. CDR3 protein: CASSLSGGAGETQYF. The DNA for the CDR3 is TGTGCCAGCAGTCTAAGCGGGGGGGCCGGAGAGACCCAGTACTTC.

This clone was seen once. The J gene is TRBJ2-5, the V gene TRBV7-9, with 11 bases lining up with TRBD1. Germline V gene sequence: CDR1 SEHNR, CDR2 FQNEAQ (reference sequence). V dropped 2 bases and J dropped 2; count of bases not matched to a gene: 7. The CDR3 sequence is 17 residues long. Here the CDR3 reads CASSLYPDRGQQETQYF. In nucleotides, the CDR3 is TGTGCCAGCAGCTTATATCCGGACAGGGGGCAACAAGAGACCCAGTACTTC.

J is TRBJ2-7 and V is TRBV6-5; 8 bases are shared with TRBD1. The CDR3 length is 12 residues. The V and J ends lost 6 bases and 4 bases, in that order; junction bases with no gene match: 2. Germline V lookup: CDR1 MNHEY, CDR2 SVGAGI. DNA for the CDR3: TGTGCCAGCAGGGACAGGGCTTACGAGCAGTACGTC. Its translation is CASRDRAYEQYV.

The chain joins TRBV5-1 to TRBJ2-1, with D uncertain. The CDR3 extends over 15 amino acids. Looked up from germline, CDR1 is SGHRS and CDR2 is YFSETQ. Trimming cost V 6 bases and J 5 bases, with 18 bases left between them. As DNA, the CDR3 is TGCGCCAGCAATAACCGGGTCCTCGGCAACAATGAGCAGTTCTTC. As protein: CASNNRVLGNNEQFF.

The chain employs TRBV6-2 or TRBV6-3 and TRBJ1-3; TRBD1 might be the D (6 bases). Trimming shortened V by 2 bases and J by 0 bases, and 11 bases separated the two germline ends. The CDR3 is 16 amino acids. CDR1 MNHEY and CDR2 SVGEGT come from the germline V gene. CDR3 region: CASSYTGARSGNTIYF. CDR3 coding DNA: TGTGCCAGCAGTTACACGGGGGCTCGCTCTGGAAACACCATATATTTT.

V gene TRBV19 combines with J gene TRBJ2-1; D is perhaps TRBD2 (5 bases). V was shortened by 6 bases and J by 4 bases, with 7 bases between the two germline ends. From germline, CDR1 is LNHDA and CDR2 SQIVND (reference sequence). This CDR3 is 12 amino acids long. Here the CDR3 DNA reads TGTGCCAGTAGAAGGGAGTACAATGAGCAGTTCTTC. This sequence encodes CASRREYNEQFF.

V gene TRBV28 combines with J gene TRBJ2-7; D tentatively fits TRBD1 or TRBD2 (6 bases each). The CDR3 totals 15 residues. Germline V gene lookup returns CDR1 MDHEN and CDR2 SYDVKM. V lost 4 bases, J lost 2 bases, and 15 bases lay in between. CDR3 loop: CASSSRGRIPYEQYV. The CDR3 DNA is TGTGCCAGCAGTTCGAGGGGGAGGATTCCCTACGAGCAGTACGTC.

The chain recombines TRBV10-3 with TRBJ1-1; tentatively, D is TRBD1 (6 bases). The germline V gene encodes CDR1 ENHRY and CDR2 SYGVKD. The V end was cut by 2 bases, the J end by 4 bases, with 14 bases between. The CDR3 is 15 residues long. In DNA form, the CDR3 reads TGTGCCATCAGTGAGAACAGGGTCCTGGGCACTGAAGCTTTCTTT. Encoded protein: CAISENRVLGTEAFF.

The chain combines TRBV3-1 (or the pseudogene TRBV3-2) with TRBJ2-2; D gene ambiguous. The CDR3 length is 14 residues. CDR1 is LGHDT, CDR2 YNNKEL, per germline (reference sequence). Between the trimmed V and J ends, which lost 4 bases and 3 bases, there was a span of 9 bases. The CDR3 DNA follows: TGTGCCAGCAGCCGACCCGAAGACACCGGGGAGCTGTTTTTT. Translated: CASSRPEDTGELFF.

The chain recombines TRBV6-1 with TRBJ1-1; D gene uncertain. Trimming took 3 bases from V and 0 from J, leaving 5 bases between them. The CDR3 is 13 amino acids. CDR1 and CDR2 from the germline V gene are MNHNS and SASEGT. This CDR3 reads CASSDSLNTEAFF. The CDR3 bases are TGTGCCAGCAGTGATAGCTTGAACACTGAAGCTTTCTTT.

The CDR3 DNA reads as TGTGCCAGCAACTACCCTAGCAATCAGCCCCAGCATTTT. Its translation is CASNYPSNQPQHF. The genes are TRBV5-8 and TRBJ1-5; D unresolved. Germline V gives CDR1 SGHTS, CDR2 YDEGEE. Trimming took off 6 bases at V and 0 bases at J, with 7 bases between the two ends. This CDR3 has 13 amino acids.

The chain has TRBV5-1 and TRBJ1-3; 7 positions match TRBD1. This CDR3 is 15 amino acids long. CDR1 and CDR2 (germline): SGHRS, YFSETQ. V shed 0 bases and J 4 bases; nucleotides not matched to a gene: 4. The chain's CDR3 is CASSLGQGEGNTIYF. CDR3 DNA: TGCGCCAGCAGCTTGGGGCAGGGGGAAGGAAACACCATATATTTT. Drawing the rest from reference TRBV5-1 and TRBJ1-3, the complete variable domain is KAGVTQTPRYLIKTRGQQVTLSCSPISGHRSVSWYQQTPGQGLQFLFEYFSETQRNKGNFPGRFSGRQFSNSRSEMNVSTLELGDSALYLCASSLGQGEGNTIYFGEGSWLTVV.

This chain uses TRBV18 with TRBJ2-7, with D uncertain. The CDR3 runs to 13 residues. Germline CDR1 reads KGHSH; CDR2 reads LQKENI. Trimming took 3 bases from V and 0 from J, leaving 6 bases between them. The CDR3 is CASSPRSSYEQYV. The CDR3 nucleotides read TGTGCCAGCTCACCCCGCAGCTCCTACGAGCAGTACGTC.

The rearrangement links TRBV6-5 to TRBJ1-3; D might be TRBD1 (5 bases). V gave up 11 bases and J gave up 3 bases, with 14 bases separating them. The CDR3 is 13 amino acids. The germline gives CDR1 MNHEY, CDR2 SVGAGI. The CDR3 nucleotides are TGTGCCTTCCAGGGCGAGGATGGAAACACCATATATTTT. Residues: CAFQGEDGNTIYF.

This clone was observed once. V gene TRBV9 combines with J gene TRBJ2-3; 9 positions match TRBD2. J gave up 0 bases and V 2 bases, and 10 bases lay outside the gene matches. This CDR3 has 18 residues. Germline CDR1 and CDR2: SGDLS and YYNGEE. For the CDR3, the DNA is TGTGCCAGCAGCGTTCGCCTAGCGGGGACCCTTAGCACAGATACGCAGTATTTT. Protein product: CASSVRLAGTLSTDTQYF.

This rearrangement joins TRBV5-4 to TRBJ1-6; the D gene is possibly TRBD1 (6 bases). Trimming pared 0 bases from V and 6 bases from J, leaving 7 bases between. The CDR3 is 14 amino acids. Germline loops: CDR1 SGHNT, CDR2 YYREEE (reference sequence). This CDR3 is CASSLGTVNSPLHF. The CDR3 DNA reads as TGTGCCAGCAGCTTGGGGACAGTTAATTCACCCCTCCACTTT.

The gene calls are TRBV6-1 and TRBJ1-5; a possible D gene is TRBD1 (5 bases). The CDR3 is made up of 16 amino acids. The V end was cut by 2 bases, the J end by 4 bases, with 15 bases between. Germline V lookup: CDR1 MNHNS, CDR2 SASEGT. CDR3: CASSETREGFNQPQHF. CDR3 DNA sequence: TGTGCCAGCAGTGAAACACGAGAGGGGTTTAATCAGCCCCAGCATTTT.

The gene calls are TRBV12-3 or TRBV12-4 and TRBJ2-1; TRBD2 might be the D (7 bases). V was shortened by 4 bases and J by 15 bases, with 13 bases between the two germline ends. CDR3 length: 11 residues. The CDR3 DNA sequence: TGTGCCAGCAGTTCGAGGGGGGGGCCGTTCTTC. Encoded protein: CASSSRGGPFF.

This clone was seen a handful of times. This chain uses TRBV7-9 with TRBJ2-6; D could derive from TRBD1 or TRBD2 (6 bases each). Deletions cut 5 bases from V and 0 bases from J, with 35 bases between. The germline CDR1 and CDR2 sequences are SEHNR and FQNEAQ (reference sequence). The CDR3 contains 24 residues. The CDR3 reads CASSSARGPPTQIRLYSGANVLTF. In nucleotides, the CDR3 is TGTGCCAGCAGCAGCGCCCGGGGGCCACCTACACAAATTCGACTCTACTCTGGGGCCAACGTCCTGACTTTC. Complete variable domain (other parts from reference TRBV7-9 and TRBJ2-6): DTGVSQNPRHKITKRGQNVTFRCDPISEHNRLYWYRQTLGQGPEFLTYFQNEAQLEKSRLLSDRFSAERPKGSFSTLEIQRTEQGDSAMYLCASSSARGPPTQIRLYSGANVLTFGAGSRLTVL.

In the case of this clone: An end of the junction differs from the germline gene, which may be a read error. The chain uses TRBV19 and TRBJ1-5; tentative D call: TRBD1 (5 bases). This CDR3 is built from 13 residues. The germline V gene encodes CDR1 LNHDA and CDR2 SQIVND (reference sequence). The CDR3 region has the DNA TGTGCTAGTAGGGGCCCCGGGGATCAGCCCCAGCATTTT. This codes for CASRGPGDQPQHF.

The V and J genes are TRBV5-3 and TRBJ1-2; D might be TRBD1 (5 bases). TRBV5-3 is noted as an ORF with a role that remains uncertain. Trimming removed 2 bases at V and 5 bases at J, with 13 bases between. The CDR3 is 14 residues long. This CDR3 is CARSFEGTPYGYTF. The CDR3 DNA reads TGTGCCAGAAGCTTCGAAGGGACTCCTTATGGCTACACCTTC.

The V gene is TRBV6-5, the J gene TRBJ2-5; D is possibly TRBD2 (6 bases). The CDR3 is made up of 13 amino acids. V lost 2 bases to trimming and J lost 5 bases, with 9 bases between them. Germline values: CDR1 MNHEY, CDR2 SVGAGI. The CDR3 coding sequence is TGTGCCAGCAGTTACAGACTAGGGGAGACCCAGTACTTC. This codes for CASSYRLGETQYF.

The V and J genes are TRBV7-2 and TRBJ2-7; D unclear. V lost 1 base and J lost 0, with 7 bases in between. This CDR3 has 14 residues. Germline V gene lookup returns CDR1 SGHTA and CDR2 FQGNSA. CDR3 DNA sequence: TGTGCCAGCAGCTTAGAACGGACCTCCTACGAGCAGTACGTC. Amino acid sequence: CASSLERTSYEQYV.

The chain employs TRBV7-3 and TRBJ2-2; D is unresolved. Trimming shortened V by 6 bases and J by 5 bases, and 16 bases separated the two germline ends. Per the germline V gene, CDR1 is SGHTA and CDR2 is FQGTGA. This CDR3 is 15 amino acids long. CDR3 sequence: CASRDPGRTTGELFF. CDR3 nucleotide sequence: TGTGCCAGCAGAGATCCGGGCCGGACGACCGGGGAGCTGTTTTTT.

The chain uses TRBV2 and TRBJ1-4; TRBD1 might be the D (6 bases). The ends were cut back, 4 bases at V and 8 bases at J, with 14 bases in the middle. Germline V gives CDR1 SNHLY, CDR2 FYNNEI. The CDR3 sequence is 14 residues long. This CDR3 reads CASSGFGGQEKLFF. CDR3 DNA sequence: TGTGCCAGCAGTGGATTCGGGGGGCAGGAAAAACTGTTTTTT.

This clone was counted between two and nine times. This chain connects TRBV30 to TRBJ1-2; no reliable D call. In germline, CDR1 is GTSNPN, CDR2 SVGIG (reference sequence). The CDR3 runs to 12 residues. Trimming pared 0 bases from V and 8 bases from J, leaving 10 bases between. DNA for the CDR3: TGTGCCTGGAGTGTAAGCCCGGGCGGCTACACCTTC. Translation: CAWSVSPGGYTF.